Each of the 7 T cell receptor beta chains below was sequenced from the same sample in a study of tumor-infiltrating lymphocytes in primary liver carcinoma. RNA and DNA were co-extracted from approximately 20-30 mg of unsorted bulk tissue. A primer matching the constant region was used to make TCR beta cDNA from approximately 500 ng of total RNA. Libraries covering TCR beta were generated through three nested multiplex PCR rounds (using a slightly modified ARM-PCR). TRBV1-TRBV30 forward primers and a C-beta reverse primer were used in the first two PCR rounds, which each ran for approximately 10 cycles. TCRdb processed the multiplex PCR reads anew with MiXCR; each CDR3 protein has one entry. The table shows approximately 88,000 distinct CDR3 sequences, with around 70% occurring only once. The specimen sequenced was tumor-adjacent normal liver tissue. These receptors came from a man aged 40-49 years with primary liver carcinoma and hepatitis B virus infection.

As to this clonotype: This may come from a read error, since a much larger clone is one base off. The chain recombines TRBV4-2 with TRBJ2-3; D is possibly TRBD1 or TRBD2 (6 bases each). This CDR3 region has 16 residues. Trimming took off 1 base at V and 5 bases at J, with 16 bases between the two ends. Germline lookup yields CDR1 LGHNA and CDR2 YNFKEQ. CDR3 sequence reads: CASSQGRAGTRDTQYF. CDR3 coding DNA: TGTGCCAGCAGCCAAGGTCGTGCGGGGACACGAGATACGCAGTATTTT.

This clonotype was detected a few times. The junction and the germline gene differ at one end; a read error may be behind it. The J gene is TRBJ2-2, the V gene TRBV11-3, with TRBD2 as a possible D gene (5 bases). Germline V gene sequence: CDR1 SGHNT, CDR2 YENEEA. This CDR3 is built from 13 residues. CDR3 in DNA: TGTGCCAGTAGCCTTGGCAACACCGGGGAGATGTTTTTT. Translation: CASSLGNTGEMFF.

This chain uses TRBV11-2 with TRBJ1-1; D is undetermined. Germline V gene sequence: CDR1 SGHAT, CDR2 FQNNGV. CDR3 length: 13 amino acids. The V end was cut by 4 bases, the J end by 12 bases, with 18 bases between. For the CDR3, the DNA is TGTGCCAGCAGCTACAACACGAACACCGAATCTTTCTTT. The encoded protein is CASSYNTNTESFF. Together with reference TRBV11-2 and TRBJ1-1, the CDR3 gives the full variable domain: EAGVAQSPRYKIIEKRQSVAFWCNPISGHATLYWYQQILGQGPKLLIQFQNNGVVDDSQLPKDRFSAERLKGVDSTLKIQPAKLEDSAVYLCASSYNTNTESFFGQGTRLTVV.

The J gene is TRBJ2-1, the V gene TRBV11-3; D may be TRBD1 or TRBD2 (5 bases each). CDR1 and CDR2 (germline): SGHNT, YENEEA. The V end was cut by 7 bases, the J end by 3 bases, with 16 bases between. The CDR3 is made up of 15 amino acids. For the CDR3, the DNA is TGTGCCAGCAACTCTAGGGACGGCATCTACAATGAGCAGTTCTTC. It specifies CASNSRDGIYNEQFF. Complete variable domain (other parts from reference TRBV11-3 and TRBJ2-1): EAGVVQSPRYKIIEKKQPVAFWCNPISGHNTLYWYLQNLGQGPELLIRYENEEAVDDSQLPKDRFSAERLKGVDSTLKIQPAELGDSAVYLCASNSRDGIYNEQFFGPGTRLTVL.

Worth noting for this clonotype: With a much larger clone just one base away, this may be a read error. The V call is TRBV12-3 or TRBV12-4, the J call TRBJ1-3, with D possibly TRBD1 on 5 matching bases. The CDR3 is made up of 14 amino acids. The CDR3 coding sequence is TGTGCCAGCAGATCGACAGCCTCTGGAAACACCATATGTTTT. Its translation: CASRSTASGNTICF.

This clonotype was detected only once. The junction departs from the called germline gene at one end, perhaps through a read error. The chain has TRBV30 and TRBJ1-4; a weak D match, TRBD1 (6 bases). This CDR3 has 14 amino acids. The germline V gene has CDR1 GTSNPN and CDR2 SVGIG (reference sequence). The CDR3 nucleotides are TGTGTCTGGAGGGCCCCGGACAGTTCGGTAAAACTGTTTTTT. This encodes CVWRAPDSSVKLFF.

A word on this clonotype: An end of the junction differs from the germline gene, which may be a read error. The V and J genes are TRBV7-9 and TRBJ2-7; no definite D call. The CDR3 spans 13 residues. Looked up from germline, CDR1 is SEHNR and CDR2 is FQNEAQ (reference sequence). The CDR3 sequence is CASSLGSTYEKYF. The CDR3 DNA is TGTGCCAGCAGCTTAGGTAGTACCTACGAGAAGTACTTC.